This TCR beta chain was identified in a study of shared clonotypes between healthy human individuals (dated by TCRdb to 2018 to 2020). In terms of the full investigation: The cohort comprised a couple of women and three men aged 18 to 49 years. To estimate repertoire size and how much clonotypes are shared between individuals, the study performed deep sequencing of blood TCR repertoires from roughly five healthy adults. Per donor, three plates each were used for CD4 naive and CD4 memory, two for CD8 naive, and one for CD8 memory. To increase sequencing depth and limit assay-specific biases, different laboratories used diverse techniques to prepare libraries and sequence TCR repertoires. Per donor, leukapheresis produced somewhere between about 0.94 and 9 billion PBMCs.

For the CD8 naive samples, CD45RO-negative cells were positively selected for CCR7, yielding a CD45RA+CCR7+ population from which TemRA cells were excluded. Donors were healthy HIV-negative adults with no recently reported acute infections or vaccinations. Only Caucasian adults living in Nashville, Tennessee, USA were represented among the donors. Blood was collected by leukapheresis, and PBMCs were isolated by Ficoll-Histopaque density gradient centrifugation and then cryopreserved in liquid nitrogen vapor phase. Analytical flow cytometry was used to check the purity and quantity of every magnetically sorted T cell population. Each sorted fraction had its genomic DNA isolated and then quantified by UV absorbance on a Nanodrop 2000c. On the study overall, not on this receptor specifically: The genetic and exposure-history diversity represented was limited by the small number of donors. Pairwise subsampling led to the expectation that sequencing depth would affect the degree of clonotype sharing among donors. Compared with non-shared clonotypes, the clonotypes found in all four sorted-subset donors had higher generation probabilities. Only blood was sampled, and tissue TCR repertoires likely differ from those in blood. Roughly 5% of naive CD4, 3.5% of naive CD8, approximately 2.2% of memory CD4, and about 0.4% of memory CD8 clonotypes were shared across a few donors. Estimated clonotype richness was generally larger for naive than for memory subsets. Incomplete sequencing was indicated by rarefaction of sorted-subset datasets, despite the large sequencing depth.

As to this clone: Its specific antigen is unknown. No base quality information exists; no much larger clone differs at one position.

Using the deep immunoSEQ assay, TCR CDR3 regions were amplified from genomic DNA by multiplex PCR. For each cell subset, the extracted genomic DNA was distributed evenly across all wells of several immunoSEQ 96-well plates, and each plate served as one replicate. Each replicate PCR for sorted subsets received roughly 200 ng genomic DNA, equal to about 30,000 T cell genomes. The purified libraries were quantified using a Qubit 3.0 fluorometer, sized with a Bioanalyzer 2100, and then quantified again using the KAPA Library Quantification kit. Each immunoSEQ 96-well plate was sequenced on its own single-read 150-cycle Illumina NextSeq 550 flow cell. Regarding the original processing steps: Because only junctional sequences without quality scores were contained in the immunoSEQ output, filtering matching that applied to full-length reads could not be performed. To assign V/J genes and CDR3, sequences were annotated against IMGT germline references using PyIR, a Python wrapper for IgBLAST v1.9. Reads were filtered out if the reads had weak V/J assignments (E-value above 1e-6), no CDR3, stop codons, out-of-frame junctions, or ambiguous translated residues. V3J clonotypes were defined as sequences sharing the same inferred V gene, J gene, and CDR3 amino acid sequence. Percentage overlap between repertoires was calculated by dividing the number of shared unique clonotypes by the size of the smaller repertoire. Richness of each repertoire was evaluated using RTK rarefaction, the Chao1 estimator, and Recon v2.1 estimates of unobserved clonotypes. Generation probabilities were computed with OLGA for all TCRbeta clonotypes obtained by the gDNA method from several donors. Held by TCRdb, this immuneACCESS table contains in-frame sequences only and omits some clones. Under half of the omission traces to an unresolved V gene where checked; the cause of the rest is unknown. V, J and clone size derive from that table, while D and trimming were established from the DNA sequence. The table for this sample lists about 610,000 clones; 96% of them were counted only once. The ten top clones hold less than 0.13% of the sample.

The clonotype originates from a woman under 40 in good health. The source material was naive CD8+ T cells sorted from blood. The cell subset or site tag for this specimen amounts to: CD45RA+CCR7+.

The DNA sequence follows: TGTGCCAGTAGTATATATGACAGGAGCAATCAGCCCCAGCATTTT. It translates as CASSIYDRSNQPQHF. Rearrangement joined TRBV19 to TRBJ1-5; a tentative D match to TRBD1 spans 6 bases. From cysteine to phenylalanine, the CDR3 is 15 amino acids long. The read is trimmed to its CDR3 DNA, 45 bases read in frame from base 1. Trimming removed 2 bases from V and 1 base from J, leaving 9 bases between the germline ends. CDR1 is given as LNHDA and CDR2 as SQIVND, both from the germline V gene (reference sequence).